A selection of T cell receptor beta chains follows, all from one sample in a study of blood T cell repertoires in COVID-19. The data were produced by immunoSEQ multiplex PCR, yet TCRdb's version contains in-frame clones alone and is incomplete. The data show roughly 240,000 clones, more than 75% seen once. The sample comprised PBMCs or T cells enriched from blood (not recorded which). The source is a woman aged 45-65 years who had recovered from COVID-19. Each CDR3 is given with its conserved first and last residue. The order of the fields is V gene, clone size, CDR3 length, D gene, J gene, CDR3 protein, CDR3 DNA. A D gene is named only where the DNA matches it firmly. Clone size appears in some rows only: once, few, many, or a class for an expanded clone.

TRBV5-6	-	16	-	TRBJ1-5	CASSLFDNRGNQPQHF	TGTGCCAGCAGCTTGTTTGATAATAGGGGAAATCAGCCCCAGCATTTT
TRBV4-3	once	16	-	TRBJ2-7	CASSQEEWRSSYEQYF	TGCGCCAGCAGCCAAGAAGAGTGGCGGAGCTCCTACGAGCAGTACTTC
TRBV6-2/TRBV6-3	-	17	-	TRBJ1-5	CASSYSSSGAGGQPQHF	TGTGCCAGCAGTTACTCGAGTTCAGGGGCGGGAGGTCAGCCCCAGCATTTT
TRBV30	-	12	-	TRBJ1-2	CAWSGGVGGYTF	TGTGCCTGGAGTGGGGGGGTTGGCGGCTACACCTTC
TRBV4-3	few	14	TRBD1	TRBJ2-4	CASSQGTGGDIQYF	TGCGCCAGCAGCCAAGGGACAGGGGGGGACATTCAGTACTTC
TRBV3-1/TRBV3-2	-	16	TRBD2	TRBJ2-1	CASSPSFGGDYNEQFF	TGTGCCAGCAGCCCCAGTTTCGGGGGGGACTACAATGAGCAGTTCTTC
TRBV5-1	-	14	-	TRBJ2-3	CASSSGTGADTQYF	TGCGCCAGCAGTTCCGGGACGGGGGCAGATACGCAGTATTTT
TRBV15	-	15	TRBD2	TRBJ2-5	CATTRNAGVGETQYF	TGTGCCACCACGCGGAATGCGGGAGTAGGAGAGACCCAGTACTTC
TRBV30	-	13	TRBD1	TRBJ1-2	CAWTRDRNYGYTF	TGTGCCTGGACCCGGGACAGAAACTATGGCTACACCTTC
TRBV30	-	17	TRBD1	TRBJ1-4	CAWGGTDRVVGNEKLFF	TGTGCCTGGGGGGGGACGGACAGGGTAGTCGGTAATGAAAAACTGTTTTTT
TRBV28	-	15	-	TRBJ2-2	CASSFSRANTGELFF	TGTGCCAGCAGTTTCTCCAGGGCGAACACCGGGGAGCTGTTTTTT
TRBV4-1	-	18	-	TRBJ2-3	CASSQAVMGAGNIDTQYF	TGCGCCAGCAGCCAAGCGGTAATGGGGGCAGGGAATATAGATACGCAGTATTTT
TRBV4-1	-	15	-	TRBJ1-1	CASSTPGTLNTEAFF	TGCGCCAGCAGCACTCCCGGGACACTGAACACTGAAGCTTTCTTT
TRBV27	-	15	-	TRBJ2-7	CASSLQPGVVREQYF	TGTGCCAGCAGTTTACAGCCGGGGGTAGTTCGGGAGCAGTACTTC
TRBV7-2	-	16	-	TRBJ1-2	CASSLVGRPIPYGYTF	TGTGCCAGCAGCTTAGTTGGCAGGCCCATTCCCTATGGCTACACCTTC
TRBV7-2	-	16	-	TRBJ1-2	CASSLGGQSPSGGYTF	TGTGCCAGCAGCTTAGGTGGACAATCCCCCTCCGGTGGCTACACCTTC
TRBV28	-	15	TRBD2	TRBJ2-5	CASSPTSGSWETQYF	TGTGCCAGCAGTCCGACTAGCGGGAGCTGGGAGACCCAGTACTTC
TRBV7-2	-	15	TRBD1	TRBJ1-5	CASSPQGAINQPQHF	TGTGCCAGCAGTCCTCAGGGGGCCATTAATCAGCCCCAGCATTTT
TRBV7-9	-	16	TRBD1	TRBJ1-1	CASSLTTSPGTGRAFF	TGTGCCAGCAGCCTAACCACCAGTCCCGGGACAGGGCGCGCTTTCTTT
TRBV30	-	15	-	TRBJ2-2	CAWSSDFKNTGELFF	TGTGCCTGGAGTTCCGACTTCAAGAACACCGGGGAGCTGTTTTTT
TRBV15	-	16	TRBD2	TRBJ2-3	CATSRAGGGAKDTQYF	TGTGCCACCAGCCGAGCGGGGGGAGGGGCAAAAGATACGCAGTATTTT
TRBV27	-	14	TRBD1	TRBJ2-1	CASSQDRQDNEQFF	TGTGCCAGCAGTCAGGACAGGCAAGACAATGAGCAGTTCTTC
TRBV28	-	11	-	TRBJ2-7	CASRIAYEQYF	TGTGCCAGCAGGATAGCATACGAGCAGTACTTC
TRBV9	once	17	TRBD2	TRBJ2-5	CASSVGSSGDLRETQYF	TGTGCCAGCAGCGTAGGGAGTAGCGGGGACCTGAGGGAGACCCAGTACTTC
TRBV10-2	-	15	-	TRBJ1-2	CASSDRPGGWYGYTF	TGCGCCAGCAGTGACCGGCCGGGGGGCTGGTATGGCTACACCTTC
TRBV3-1/TRBV3-2	once	16	-	TRBJ1-2	CASSLIDRRPNYGYTF	TGTGCCAGCAGCCTAATAGACAGACGTCCTAACTATGGCTACACCTTC
TRBV27	-	12	TRBD1	TRBJ2-7	CASSRGTYEQYF	TGTGCCAGCAGCAGGGGGACCTACGAGCAGTACTTC
TRBV19	-	14	-	TRBJ1-4	CASGTPPTNEKLFF	TGTGCCAGTGGGACACCCCCAACTAATGAAAAACTGTTTTTT
TRBV20-1	-	12	-	TRBJ1-1	CSASSQDGEAFF	TGCAGTGCTAGTTCCCAGGATGGTGAAGCTTTCTTT
TRBV30	-	15	-	TRBJ1-2	CAWSVKGQSLYGYTF	TGTGCCTGGAGTGTAAAGGGGCAGAGCTTATATGGCTACACCTTC
TRBV27	-	13	TRBD1	TRBJ1-2	CASSLQGSYGYTF	TGTGCCAGCAGCCTACAGGGGTCCTATGGCTACACCTTC
TRBV19	few	14	TRBD2	TRBJ2-1	CASSPLIAGVEQFF	TGTGCCAGTAGTCCATTAATAGCGGGAGTTGAGCAGTTCTTC
TRBV7-2	-	15	-	TRBJ1-1	CASSHSSHPSTEAFF	TGTGCCAGCAGCCACTCGTCCCACCCTAGCACTGAAGCTTTCTTT
TRBV10-2	-	15	TRBD1	TRBJ2-7	CASSGTGTGAHEQYF	TGCGCCAGCAGCGGAACCGGGACAGGGGCCCACGAGCAGTACTTC
TRBV30	once	11	-	TRBJ1-3	CARGSGNTIYF	TGTGCTCGGGGGTCTGGAAACACCATATATTTT
TRBV4-2	-	17	-	TRBJ2-2	CASSQDLLGPNTGELFF	TGTGCCAGCAGCCAAGATCTTTTGGGCCCCAACACCGGGGAGCTGTTTTTT
TRBV6-5	-	13	-	TRBJ1-2	CASSRQYLYGYTF	TGTGCCAGCAGTCGACAGTACCTCTATGGCTACACCTTC
TRBV7-2	-	14	-	TRBJ1-4	CASSKQGGNEKLFF	TGTGCCAGCAGCAAACAGGGAGGGAATGAAAAACTGTTTTTT
TRBV7-6	once	17	TRBD1	TRBJ2-7	CASSYFSGTVAMGEQYF	TGTGCCAGCAGCTACTTTAGTGGGACAGTCGCTATGGGGGAGCAGTACTTC
TRBV25-1	-	15	-	TRBJ2-7	CASSEEDKGTYEQYF	TGTGCCAGCAGTGAAGAGGACAAGGGGACCTACGAGCAGTACTTC
TRBV7-2	few	17	TRBD1	TRBJ1-1	CASRPPGQGFVNTEAFF	TGTGCCAGCAGACCGCCGGGACAGGGATTTGTGAACACTGAAGCTTTCTTT
TRBV4-3	-	15	TRBD1	TRBJ1-2	CASSQVTGDNYGYTF	TGCGCCAGCAGCCAAGTCACAGGGGATAACTATGGCTACACCTTC
TRBV6-1	-	14	-	TRBJ1-4	CASSNGRDSEKLFF	TGTGCCAGCAGTAACGGCAGGGATAGTGAAAAACTGTTTTTT
TRBV2	-	14	-	TRBJ2-3	CASTEGVSTDTQYF	TGTGCCAGCACCGAGGGGGTTTCTACAGATACGCAGTATTTT
TRBV9	-	14	-	TRBJ1-5	CASSVGSSNQPQHF	TGTGCCAGCAGCGTAGGCAGTAGCAATCAGCCCCAGCATTTT
TRBV19	-	15	-	TRBJ2-1	CASKGAREGAGEQFF	TGTGCCAGTAAAGGCGCCCGGGAGGGGGCTGGCGAGCAGTTCTTC